This T cell receptor beta chain was sequenced in a study of blood T cell repertoires in COVID-19. Study as a whole: Whether acute or convalescent, the COVID-19 samples came from the United States, Italy and Spain.

Trimming took off 1 base at V and 3 bases at J, with 14 bases between the two ends. The CDR3 loop spans 16 amino acids. Germline-derived CDR1 and CDR2 are SGHRS and YFSETQ. The data were produced by immunoSEQ multiplex PCR, yet TCRdb's version contains in-frame clones alone and is incomplete. This table has around 140,000 clones, about 83% appearing once. The TCR originated in a woman aged 45-65 years with acute COVID-19. Material: PBMCs or T cells enriched from blood (not recorded which). This chain links TRBV5-1 with TRBJ2-1, with D perhaps TRBD2 (5 bases). CDR3 DNA: TGCGCCAGCAGCTTGAGCGGCAACCAAGTCTACAATGAGCAGTTCTTC. It is translated as CASSLSGNQVYNEQFF.